This T cell receptor (beta chain) is from a study of tumor-infiltrating lymphocytes in oesophageal squamous cell carcinoma. TCRdb reprocessed the PCR reads with MiXCR, giving one entry per CDR3 protein. The table lists around 9,300 distinct CDR3 sequences, around three fifths of them singletons. The trim removed 6 bases at V and 0 bases at J, leaving 18 bases unmatched. This CDR3 has 21 amino acids. Germline V CDR1 and CDR2: SGHVS, FQNEAQ. The rearrangement uses TRBV7-8 and TRBJ2-6, with 9 nucleotides matching TRBD1. The sequenced material came from esophageal tumor tissue. This receptor was obtained from a female donor with esophageal squamous cell carcinoma. CDR3 sequence reads: CASSFRMFRDRVSSGANVLTF. In nucleotides, the CDR3 is TGTGCCAGCAGTTTCCGTATGTTCAGGGACAGGGTTTCCTCTGGGGCCAACGTCCTGACTTTC.